This T cell receptor (beta chain) appears in the sequencing data of a study of CXCR3-negative and CXCR3-positive naive CD8 T cells. With 300,000 cells each, the CD8+ T cell subsets were individually sorted in triplicate. CD45RO-CCR7+CD27+CD95- cells counted as naive CD8+ T cells. Libraries of TRB cDNA were made by 5' RACE and carried UMIs. Each CDR3 protein gets one entry in TCRdb, which reprocessed the 5' RACE reads and gives no DNA. This sample's table reports fewer than 55,000 distinct CDR3 sequences. A word on this clonotype: What it binds is unknown.

The CDR3 is 12 amino acids. Germline V CDR1 and CDR2: SNHLY, FYNNEI. Overall study results and limits: TRBV-TRBJ usage matched between naive CXCR3-negative and CXCR3-positive cells but not between memory cells.

V usage is TRBV2 and J usage is TRBJ2-7; TCRdb selects TRBD1, and the lack of DNA leaves this call unchecked. Sequencing was done on a sample of naive CXCR3- CD8+ T cells from blood. As for subset: CD45RO-CCR7+CD27+CD95- naive CD8+ T cells lacking CXCR3 (TNR3-). The sequence was obtained from a human donor in good health. Some clones in this sample may be carry-over from other donors' samples. CDR3 in amino acids: CACRGQGEKQYF.